This is a list of T cell receptor beta chains from one sample in a study of T-cell memory formation after mild COVID-19. TCRdb passed the 5' RACE reads through MiXCR, listing each CDR3 protein once. The data show 450,000 to 700,000 distinct CDR3 sequences, about a sixth seen once. Input material: PBMCs or a T cell subset sorted from them (not recorded which). These receptors were obtained from an adult woman who had mild COVID-19 (a few samples of this study predate the infection). Cell type and time point are not known. CDR3s include the opening cysteine and the closing phenylalanine or tryptophan. D genes are given only for firm matches. The size of a clone is reported for some rows only, either as once, few or many, or as a class for expanded clones.

cdr3_aa,cdr3_nt,clone_size,j_call,d_call,v_call
CASSLVVRGYNGYTF,TGTGCCAGCAGCTTAGTCGTCAGGGGATATAATGGCTACACCTTC,NA,TRBJ1-2,NA,TRBV7-8
CASSLYPREVGYGYTF,TGTGCCAGCAGTTTATACCCCAGGGAGGTGGGCTATGGCTACACCTTC,few,TRBJ1-2,NA,TRBV27
CSAGQGSANTEAFF,TGCAGTGCTGGACAGGGTTCTGCGAACACTGAAGCTTTCTTT,few,TRBJ1-1,TRBD1,TRBV20-1
CASSARRIGEQYF,TGTGCCAGCAGCGCCCGACGAATAGGCGAGCAGTACTTC,NA,TRBJ2-7,NA,TRBV12-3/TRBV12-4
CASSPLAGKTEAFF,TGTGCCAGCAGCCCCCTCGCCGGAAAAACTGAAGCTTTCTTT,few,TRBJ1-1,NA,TRBV27
CASSRNRDRGPPTF,TGTGCCAGCAGCAGAAACCGGGACAGGGGGCCCCCCACCTTC,many,TRBJ1-2,TRBD1,TRBV5-6
CASSLVLRGSPLHF,TGTGCCAGCAGCTTGGTGCTAAGGGGATCACCCCTCCACTTT,few,TRBJ1-6,NA,TRBV5-5
CASSPGVGPYEQYF,TGTGCCAGCAGCCCGGGGGTGGGCCCCTACGAGCAGTACTTC,NA,TRBJ2-7,NA,TRBV14
CASKGTVEGDEQFF,TGTGCCAGCAAAGGGACTGTAGAAGGGGATGAGCAGTTCTTC,few,TRBJ2-1,NA,TRBV12-3/TRBV12-4
CASSPQAGGPTDTQYF,TGTGCCAGCAGCCCACAAGCGGGAGGGCCGACAGATACGCAGTATTTT,few,TRBJ2-3,TRBD2,TRBV7-9
CASSRPSGGEETQYF,TGTGCCAGTAGTCGTCCTAGCGGGGGTGAAGAGACCCAGTACTTC,few,TRBJ2-5,TRBD2,TRBV19
CASSLNAWGAGGYTF,TGTGCCAGCAGTTTAAACGCGTGGGGGGCAGGTGGCTACACCTTC,few,TRBJ1-2,NA,TRBV12-3/TRBV12-4
CASSSDRGSEADTQYF,TGTGCCAGCAGCTCCGACAGGGGATCAGAGGCAGATACGCAGTATTTT,NA,TRBJ2-3,TRBD1,TRBV7-2
CSVEGLRETPYEQYF,TGCAGCGTTGAGGGATTGCGGGAAACCCCCTACGAGCAGTACTTC,NA,TRBJ2-7,NA,TRBV29-1
CSAHPGTGNTEAFF,TGCAGTGCCCACCCCGGGACAGGGAACACTGAAGCTTTCTTT,NA,TRBJ1-1,TRBD1,TRBV20-1
CASSLEGPCTF,TGTGCCAGCAGCTTGGAAGGCCCTTGCACCTTC,NA,TRBJ1-2,NA,TRBV5-5
CAISEREGDTEAFF,TGTGCCATCAGTGAGCGGGAGGGGGACACTGAAGCTTTCTTT,NA,TRBJ1-1,NA,TRBV10-3
CASSFGAGQYEQYF,TGTGCCAGCAGCTTCGGAGCGGGGCAATACGAGCAGTACTTC,few,TRBJ2-7,TRBD2,TRBV7-6
CASSPRVAGAADTQYF,TGTGCCAGCTCACCAAGGGTAGCGGGAGCGGCAGATACGCAGTATTTT,once,TRBJ2-3,TRBD2,TRBV18
CSAYQGNEKLFF,TGCAGTGCTTATCAGGGCAATGAAAAACTGTTTTTT,NA,TRBJ1-4,NA,TRBV20-1
CSAREYISGNTEAFF,TGCAGTGCTAGAGAATATATTTCGGGGAACACTGAAGCTTTCTTT,few,TRBJ1-1,NA,TRBV20-1
CASNPTSFGANVLTF,TGTGCCAGCAATCCTACTAGCTTTGGGGCCAACGTCCTGACTTTC,NA,TRBJ2-6,NA,TRBV5-6
CASSETPRTGYNEQFF,TGTGCCAGCAGTGAAACCCCTCGGACAGGGTACAATGAGCAGTTCTTC,few,TRBJ2-1,TRBD1,TRBV25-1
CASSSGGWTEAFF,TGTGCCAGCAGTTCAGGGGGTTGGACTGAAGCTTTCTTT,many,TRBJ1-1,TRBD1,TRBV2
CSAIMTSVLGYEQYF,TGCAGTGCGATTATGACTAGTGTTCTCGGCTACGAGCAGTACTTC,NA,TRBJ2-7,NA,TRBV20-1
CASSLSETGGPYGYTF,TGTGCCAGCAGCTTATCCGAGACAGGGGGCCCCTATGGCTACACCTTC,few,TRBJ1-2,TRBD1,TRBV7-2
CASSKAVDTGTGDSYEQYF,TGTGCCAGCAGCAAGGCGGTGGATACCGGGACAGGTGATTCCTACGAGCAGTACTTC,NA,TRBJ2-7,NA,TRBV21-1
CASRKQGSTLYEQYF,TGTGCCAGCAGGAAACAGGGGTCGACCTTATACGAGCAGTACTTC,NA,TRBJ2-7,TRBD1,TRBV27
CASSFLSNGNTIYF,TGTGCCAGCAGCTTCCTCTCGAACGGAAACACCATATATTTT,NA,TRBJ1-3,NA,TRBV5-6
CASRWTGLGRETQYF,TGTGCCAGCAGGTGGACAGGGTTGGGCCGGGAGACCCAGTACTTC,NA,TRBJ2-5,TRBD1,TRBV6-6
CASSLTASNEQFF,TGTGCCAGCAGTTTGACGGCGAGCAATGAGCAGTTCTTC,few,TRBJ2-1,NA,TRBV3-1
CASTLGRSTDTQYF,TGTGCCAGCACCCTGGGGCGGAGCACAGATACGCAGTATTTT,few,TRBJ2-3,NA,TRBV5-6
CSVETTSGGFFQETQYF,TGCAGCGTTGAGACGACTAGCGGGGGGTTCTTCCAAGAGACCCAGTACTTC,NA,TRBJ2-5,TRBD2,TRBV29-1
CASSQTGNTEAFF,TGTGCCAGCAGCCAAACAGGGAACACTGAAGCTTTCTTT,many,TRBJ1-1,NA,TRBV3-1
CASTRQGAFYGYTF,TGTGCCAGCACCAGACAGGGGGCCTTCTATGGCTACACCTTC,NA,TRBJ1-2,TRBD1,TRBV5-6
CASNPVGTGELFF,TGTGCCAGCAACCCAGTGGGGACCGGGGAGCTGTTTTTT,few,TRBJ2-2,NA,TRBV12-3/TRBV12-4
CAISQRDEQFF,TGTGCCATCAGCCAAAGGGATGAGCAGTTCTTC,NA,TRBJ2-1,NA,TRBV10-3
CASTRAGQAGELFF,TGTGCCAGCACGAGGGCAGGGCAGGCCGGGGAGCTGTTTTTT,many,TRBJ2-2,NA,TRBV7-6
CASSLVGVSYNEQFF,TGTGCCAGCAGCTTAGTCGGGGTTTCCTACAATGAGCAGTTCTTC,many,TRBJ2-1,NA,TRBV7-9
CSARPRPGSNEQFF,TGCAGTGCTCGGCCGAGGCCCGGGAGCAATGAGCAGTTCTTC,NA,TRBJ2-1,NA,TRBV20-1
CASSLATGFSGNTIYF,TGTGCCAGCAGCTTAGCCACAGGATTCTCTGGAAACACCATATATTTT,few,TRBJ1-3,NA,TRBV7-8
CASSFTQGYPGELFF,TGTGCCAGCAGCTTCACCCAGGGGTATCCCGGGGAGCTGTTTTTT,few,TRBJ2-2,NA,TRBV5-5
CASEDRLGSHEQYF,TGTGCCAGTGAGGACAGGCTTGGTAGCCACGAGCAGTACTTC,once,TRBJ2-7,TRBD1,TRBV19
CASSPTGVRGYTF,TGCGCCAGCAGCCCCACGGGGGTTCGAGGCTACACCTTC,NA,TRBJ1-2,NA,TRBV5-1
CASSLGPSDTPRQPQHF,TGTGCCAGCAGCTTAGGACCAAGTGACACTCCCCGTCAGCCCCAGCATTTT,NA,TRBJ1-5,NA,TRBV7-8
CASSESQYF,TGTGCCAGCAGTGAAAGTCAGTACTTC,NA,TRBJ2-5,NA,TRBV6-1
CAWRDGPSYEQYF,TGTGCCTGGAGGGATGGACCCTCCTACGAGCAGTACTTC,NA,TRBJ2-7,NA,TRBV30
CASSPFGGANEQFF,TGCGCCAGCAGCCCCTTCGGGGGGGCGAATGAGCAGTTCTTC,NA,TRBJ2-1,TRBD2,TRBV5-1
CASRPLGSEQYF,TGTGCCAGCAGACCCCTAGGTTCCGAGCAGTACTTC,NA,TRBJ2-7,NA,TRBV2
CASSVRSGTGGRIMDYEQYF,TGTGCCAGCAGTGTCCGCTCCGGGACAGGAGGGAGGATAATGGACTACGAGCAGTACTTC,few,TRBJ2-7,TRBD1,TRBV6-1